The rows below give T cell receptor beta chains drawn from one sample of a study of cytomegalovirus exposure and HLA in healthy donors. Profiling relied on immunoSEQ multiplex PCR, and the TCRdb table lists in-frame clones only, not all of them. The sample contains about 200,000 clones, approximately 87% of which appear only once. Sequencing used PBMCs. These receptors came from a woman between 18 and 29 years old in good health and CMV-seronegative. CDR3s include the opening cysteine and the closing phenylalanine or tryptophan. D genes are given only for firm matches. Some rows have no size entry. The others give once, few or many, or a class for an expanded clone.

d_gene | j_gene | v_gene | abundance | CDR3aa | CDR3nt
NA | TRBJ2-1 | TRBV27 | NA | CASSLLASNEQFF | TGTGCCAGCAGTTTACTAGCGTCCAATGAGCAGTTCTTC
NA | TRBJ2-1 | TRBV13 | NA | CASSPRLNTVEQFF | TGTGCCAGCAGCCCTCGACTAAATACGGTTGAGCAGTTCTTC
NA | TRBJ1-4 | TRBV30 | NA | CAWSAGNEGKLFF | TGTGCCTGGAGCGCGGGGAACGAGGGAAAACTGTTTTTT
NA | TRBJ2-2 | TRBV28 | few | CASSPNTGELFF | TGTGCCAGCAGTCCAAACACCGGGGAGCTGTTTTTT
NA | TRBJ1-1 | TRBV29-1 | NA | CSVEGETEAFF | TGCAGCGTTGAAGGTGAGACTGAAGCTTTCTTT
NA | TRBJ1-3 | TRBV9 | NA | CASSVARSSSGNTIYF | TGTGCCAGCAGCGTAGCTCGTAGCAGCTCTGGAAACACCATATATTTT
TRBD1 | TRBJ2-3 | TRBV2 | NA | CASMYQGVSTDTQYF | TGTGCCAGCATGTACCAGGGGGTTAGCACAGATACGCAGTATTTT
NA | TRBJ2-7 | TRBV18 | NA | CASSPRVEGDEQYF | TGTGCCAGCTCACCGCGGGTGGAAGGTGACGAGCAGTACTTC
NA | TRBJ2-2 | TRBV15 | NA | CATRGGARGTGELFF | TGTGCCACCCGAGGGGGGGCGCGTGGCACCGGGGAGCTGTTTTTT
NA | TRBJ2-7 | TRBV27 | NA | CASSLAQSYEQYF | TGTGCCAGCAGTTTAGCCCAGAGCTACGAGCAGTACTTC
NA | TRBJ1-1 | TRBV9 | NA | CASSDHRDGDTEAFF | TGTGCCAGCAGCGACCACAGGGATGGGGACACTGAAGCTTTCTTT
TRBD2 | TRBJ2-3 | TRBV6-1 | few | CASSEAAGLADTQYF | TGTGCCAGCAGTGAAGCCGCGGGACTAGCAGATACGCAGTATTTT
NA | TRBJ2-2 | TRBV6-6 | NA | CASSGIWPGELFF | TGTGCCAGCAGTGGGATCTGGCCCGGGGAGCTGTTTTTT
TRBD1 | TRBJ2-7 | TRBV5-1 | NA | CASSFQGASHEQYF | TGCGCCAGCAGCTTTCAGGGGGCCTCCCACGAGCAGTACTTC
NA | TRBJ1-2 | TRBV28 | NA | CASSHPRKKLGYGYTF | TGTGCCAGCAGTCACCCTCGGAAGAAGTTAGGTTATGGCTACACCTTC